The clone carrying this T cell receptor (beta chain) was observed at least ten times. The CDR3 has 12 residues. The germline V gene encodes CDR1 SGHTA and CDR2 FQGTGA. Trimming removed 2 bases at V and 1 base at J, with 2 bases between. Each participant's cohort was designated according to participant-reported clinical history. This record belongs to a study of blood T cell repertoires in COVID-19. Whole-study context: T cells, B-cell-depleted T cells, or PBMCs provided the cDNA or gDNA that served as material.

Methods used by the authors: Amplified reference gene primers provided the basis for estimating nucleated cell counts. Sequencing was performed with immunoSEQ multiplex PCR; in TCRdb, only in-frame clones are kept and a portion is missing. V, J and clone size reflect that table, while D and trimming were determined from the DNA. The sample includes 230,000 or so clones, roughly 81% of them seen just once. Input material: PBMCs or T cells enriched from blood (not recorded which). The rearrangement joins TRBV7-3 to TRBJ1-1; the D is unclear. The clonotype comes from a woman aged 45 to 65 who had been exposed to COVID-19. CDR3 in amino acids: CASSLQNTEAFF. The DNA for the CDR3 is TGTGCCAGCAGCTTACAGAACACTGAAGCTTTCTTT.